The entry below describes one TCR beta chain. These data belong to a study of PD-1 blockade in mismatch repair-deficient tumors. TCRs were sequenced from a few patients responding to pembrolizumab. Clones were sequenced by immunoSEQ multiplex PCR, and TCRdb holds only the in-frame ones, with some missing. The sample records tens of thousands of clones, approximately 80% being singletons. V trimming: 0 bases; J trimming: 0 bases; junction bases outside the gene matches: 0. Germline CDR1 reads SGDLS; CDR2 reads YYNGEE. CDR3 length: 15 amino acids. V and J are TRBV9 and TRBJ2-7; 10 positions agree with TRBD2. This specimen consisted of peripheral blood, obtained 44 weeks after starting pembrolizumab. This TCR was recovered from an adult with mismatch repair-deficient cancer. The CDR3 reads CASSVVAGGSYEQYF. CDR3 DNA: TGTGCCAGCAGCGTAGTAGCGGGAGGCTCCTACGAGCAGTACTTC.